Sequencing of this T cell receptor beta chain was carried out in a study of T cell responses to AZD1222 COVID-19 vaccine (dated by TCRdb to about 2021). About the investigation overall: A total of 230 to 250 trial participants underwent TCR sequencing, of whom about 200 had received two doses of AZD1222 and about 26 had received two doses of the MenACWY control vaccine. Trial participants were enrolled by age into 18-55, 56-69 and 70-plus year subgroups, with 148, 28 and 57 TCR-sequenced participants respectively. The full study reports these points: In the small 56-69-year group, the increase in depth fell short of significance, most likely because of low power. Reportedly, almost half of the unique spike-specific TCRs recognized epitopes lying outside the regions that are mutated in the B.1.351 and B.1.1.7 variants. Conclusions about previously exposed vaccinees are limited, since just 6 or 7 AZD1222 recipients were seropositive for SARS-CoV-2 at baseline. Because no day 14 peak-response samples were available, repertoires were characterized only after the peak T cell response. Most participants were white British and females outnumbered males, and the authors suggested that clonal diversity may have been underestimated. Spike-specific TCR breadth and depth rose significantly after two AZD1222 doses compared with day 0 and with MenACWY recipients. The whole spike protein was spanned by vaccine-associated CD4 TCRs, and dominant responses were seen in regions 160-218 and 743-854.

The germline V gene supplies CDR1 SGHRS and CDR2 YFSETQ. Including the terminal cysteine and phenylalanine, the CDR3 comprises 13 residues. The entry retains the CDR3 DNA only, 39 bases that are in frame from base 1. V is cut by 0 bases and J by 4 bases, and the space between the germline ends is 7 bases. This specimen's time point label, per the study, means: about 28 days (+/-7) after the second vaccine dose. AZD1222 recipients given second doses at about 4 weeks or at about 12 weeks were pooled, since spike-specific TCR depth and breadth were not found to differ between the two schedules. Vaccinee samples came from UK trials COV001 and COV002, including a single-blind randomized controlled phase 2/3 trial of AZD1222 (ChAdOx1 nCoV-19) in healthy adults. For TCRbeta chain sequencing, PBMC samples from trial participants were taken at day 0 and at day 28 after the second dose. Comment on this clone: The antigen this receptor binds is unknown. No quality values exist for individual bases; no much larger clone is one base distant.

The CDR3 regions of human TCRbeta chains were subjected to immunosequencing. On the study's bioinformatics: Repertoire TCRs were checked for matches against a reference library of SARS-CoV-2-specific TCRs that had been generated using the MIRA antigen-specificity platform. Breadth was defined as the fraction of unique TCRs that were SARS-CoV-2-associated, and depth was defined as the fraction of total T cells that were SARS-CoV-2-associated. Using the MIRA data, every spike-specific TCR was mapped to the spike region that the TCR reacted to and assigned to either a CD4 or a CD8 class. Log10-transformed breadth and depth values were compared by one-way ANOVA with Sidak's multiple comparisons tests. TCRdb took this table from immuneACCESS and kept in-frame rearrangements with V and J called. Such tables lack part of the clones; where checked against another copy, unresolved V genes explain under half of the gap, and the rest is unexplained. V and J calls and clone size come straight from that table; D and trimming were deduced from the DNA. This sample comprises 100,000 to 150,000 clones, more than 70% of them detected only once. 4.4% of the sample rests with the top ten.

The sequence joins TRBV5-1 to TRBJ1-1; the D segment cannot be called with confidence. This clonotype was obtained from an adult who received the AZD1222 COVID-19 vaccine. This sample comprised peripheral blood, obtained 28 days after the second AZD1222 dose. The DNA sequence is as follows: TGCGCCAGCAGCTTGGCCTGGGGCACTGAAGCTTTCTTT. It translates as CASSLAWGTEAFF.